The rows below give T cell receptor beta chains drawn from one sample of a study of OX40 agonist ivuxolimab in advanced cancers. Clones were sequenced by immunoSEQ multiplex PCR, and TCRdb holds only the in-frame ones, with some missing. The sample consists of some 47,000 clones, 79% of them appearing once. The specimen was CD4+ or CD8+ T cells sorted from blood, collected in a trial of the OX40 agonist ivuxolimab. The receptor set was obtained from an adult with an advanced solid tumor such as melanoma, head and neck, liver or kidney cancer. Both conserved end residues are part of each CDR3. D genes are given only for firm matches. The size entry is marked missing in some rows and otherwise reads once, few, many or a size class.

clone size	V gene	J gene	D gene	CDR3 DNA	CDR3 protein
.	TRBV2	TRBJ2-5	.	TGTGCCAGCAGTGAAAGGAGGGAGACCCAGTACTTC	CASSERRETQYF
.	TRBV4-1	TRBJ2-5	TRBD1	TGCGCCAGCAGCGCCCGGGACAGGGGTGTCGGGGAGCAAGAGACCCAGTACTTC	CASSARDRGVGEQETQYF
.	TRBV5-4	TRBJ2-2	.	TGTGCCAGCACCCAGGCTTCCGCCGGGGAGCTGTTTTTT	CASTQASAGELFF
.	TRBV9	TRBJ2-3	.	TGTGCCAGCAGCGTAGCAGGGGCTAGCACAGATACGCAGTATTTT	CASSVAGASTDTQYF
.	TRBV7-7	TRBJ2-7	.	TGTGCCAGCAGCCCCCTCCCCATGGACGGAGCAGGCGGGTACTTC	CASSPLPMDGAGGYF
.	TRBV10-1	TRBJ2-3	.	TGCGCCAGCAGTGGGGAACCACGACCAGATACGCAGTATTTT	CASSGEPRPDTQYF
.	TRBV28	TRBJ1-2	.	TGTGCCAGCAGCACCCTCCACTATGGCTACACCTTC	CASSTLHYGYTF
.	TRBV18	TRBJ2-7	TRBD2	TGTGCCAGCTCATCCTTAGCGGGATTCGGCGAGCAGTACTTC	CASSSLAGFGEQYF
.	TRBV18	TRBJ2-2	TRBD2	TGTGCCAGCTCACCAGAGTTGCCGGGAGGTGGGACCGGGGAGCTGTTTTTT	CASSPELPGGGTGELFF
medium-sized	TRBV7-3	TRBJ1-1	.	TGTGCCAGCAGCTTATCTGTCAACACTGAAGCTTTCTTT	CASSLSVNTEAFF
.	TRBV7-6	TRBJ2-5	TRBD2	TGTGCCAGCAGCCAAACGGTAGCCGCAGCGGGGCCCCAAGAGACCCAGTACTTC	CASSQTVAAAGPQETQYF
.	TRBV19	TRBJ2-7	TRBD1	TGTGCCAGTAGTCCTCGGGGACAGGGGACCTACGAGCAGTACTTC	CASSPRGQGTYEQYF
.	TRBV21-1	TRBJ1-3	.	TGTGCCAGCAGCAAAAGGAGGAACACCATATATTTT	CASSKRRNTIYF
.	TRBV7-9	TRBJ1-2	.	TGTGCCAGCAGCAACCGGGGCATGAGTGGCTACACCTTC	CASSNRGMSGYTF
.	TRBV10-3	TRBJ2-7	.	TGTGCCATCAGTGACGGGGAAGGGGAGCAGTACTTC	CAISDGEGEQYF
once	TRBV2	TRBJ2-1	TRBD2	TGTGCCAGCAGAGAAGCGGGGCGGGGGGCCCCCCAGTTCTTC	CASREAGRGAPQFF
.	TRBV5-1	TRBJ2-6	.	TGCGCCAGCAGCATCGAGTCCTACAACGTCCTGACTTTC	CASSIESYNVLTF
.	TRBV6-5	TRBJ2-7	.	TGTGCCAGCAGACGCCTGGACGAGCAGTACTTC	CASRRLDEQYF
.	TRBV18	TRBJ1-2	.	TGTGCCAGCTCACCGGATAGTATTAACTATGGCTACACCTTC	CASSPDSINYGYTF
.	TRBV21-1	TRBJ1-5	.	TGTGCCAGCAGCAAAAACGAGGGGGGAGAAACAAATCAGCCCCAGCATTTT	CASSKNEGGETNQPQHF
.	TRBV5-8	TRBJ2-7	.	TGTGCCAGCAATAATTGGGGGGCAGTTGAGCAGTACTTC	CASNNWGAVEQYF
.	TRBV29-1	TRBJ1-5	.	TGCAGCGTTGTGGACCCCTATAGCAATCAGCCCCAGCATTTT	CSVVDPYSNQPQHF
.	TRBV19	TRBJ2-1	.	TGTGCCAGTAGTATAGGGGCGTCCTACAATGAGCAGTTCTTC	CASSIGASYNEQFF
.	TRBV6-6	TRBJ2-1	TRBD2	TGTGCCAGCAGTTGGGCGGGAGCGGATGAGCAGTTCTTC	CASSWAGADEQFF
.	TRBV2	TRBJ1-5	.	TGTGCCAGCAGTCTGGACAGACTCAATCAGCCCCAGCATTTT	CASSLDRLNQPQHF
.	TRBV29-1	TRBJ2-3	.	TGCAGCGTTGAGCCGACAGTCACAGATACGCAGTATTTT	CSVEPTVTDTQYF
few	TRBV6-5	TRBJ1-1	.	TGTGCCAGCAGACGACCGAACACTGAAGCTTTCTTT	CASRRPNTEAFF
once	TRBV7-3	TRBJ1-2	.	TGTGCCAGCAGCCCAGGTCGGGGGGCAGAATATGGCTACACCTTC	CASSPGRGAEYGYTF
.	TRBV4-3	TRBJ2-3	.	TGCGCCAGCAGCCCCCAATATGAAGATGGGAATACGCAGTATTTT	CASSPQYEDGNTQYF
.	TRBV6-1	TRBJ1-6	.	TGTGCCGGGAGGACAGAGAGCTCCTATAATTCACCCCTCCACTTT	CAGRTESSYNSPLHF
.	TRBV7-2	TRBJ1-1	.	TGTGCCAGCAGCCCCGGGGGGGTAATGAACACTGAAGCTTTCTTT	CASSPGGVMNTEAFF
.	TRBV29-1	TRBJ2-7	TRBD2	TGCAGCGTCCAGCGGGAGGGCCTAAACGAGCAGTACTTC	CSVQREGLNEQYF
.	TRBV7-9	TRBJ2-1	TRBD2	TGTGCCAGCAGCGCCAGGGGTCCTAGCGGGCAAACCTACAATGAGCAGTTCTTC	CASSARGPSGQTYNEQFF